Below are 26 T cell receptor beta chains sequenced from a single sample in a study of blood T cells in healthy people across ages. Together with a sample-barcoded 5' primer, a J-beta primer mix was included in a second PCR lasting about 7 to 12 cycles. Each CDR3 protein gets one entry after TCRdb re-called the 5' RACE reads with MiXCR. The table has some 800,000 distinct CDR3 sequences, roughly 44% seen once; the top ten hold nearly 20%. The specimen sequenced was blood. Receptors originate from a man in his 60s in good health.

This clonotype was observed at least ten times. The chain joins TRBV20-1 to TRBJ2-1; D may be TRBD1 or TRBD2 (5 bases each). Germline V gene sequence: CDR1 DFQATT, CDR2 SNEGSKA (reference sequence). The CDR3 contains 15 residues. The V and J ends lost 0 bases and 0 bases respectively, with 9 bases between them. The CDR3 spells CSARDGAGSYNEQFF. CDR3 nucleotides: TGCAGTGCTAGAGACGGGGCCGGCTCCTACAATGAGCAGTTCTTC.

This clonotype was found a few times. The rearrangement links TRBV7-2 to TRBJ1-2; D unclear. The CDR3 is made up of 14 amino acids. V lost 0 bases to trimming and J lost 8 bases, with 13 bases between them. Per the germline V gene, CDR1 is SGHTA and CDR2 is FQGNSA. In nucleotides, the CDR3 is TGTGCCAGCAGCTTAGCGCCCGGCGCGGAAGGCTACACCTTC. Translating it yields CASSLAPGAEGYTF.

The chain combines TRBV28 with TRBJ2-3, with D perhaps matching TRBD1 (6 bases). Germline-derived CDR1 and CDR2 are MDHEN and SYDVKM. V lost 4 bases, J lost 9 bases, and 17 bases lay in between. There are 14 residues in the CDR3. The CDR3, as DNA: TGTGCCAGCAGTTCAACAGGGTTGGCGGCGACGCAGTATTTT. This sequence encodes CASSSTGLAATQYF.

The rearrangement links TRBV3-1 to TRBJ2-1; TRBD2 aligns across 8 bases. This CDR3 is 16 amino acids long. Trimming at V came to 1 base and at J to 9 bases, leaving 11 bases not matched to a gene. Germline CDR1 reads LGHDT; CDR2 reads YNNKEL (reference sequence). The CDR3 DNA sequence: TGTGCCAGCAGCCAAGTCTTAGCGGGGCCGGCGACTGAGCAGTTCTTC. Translating gives CASSQVLAGPATEQFF.

The chain is built from TRBV30 and TRBJ1-1; D is perhaps TRBD1 (6 bases). V was trimmed by 7 bases and J by 0 bases, leaving 15 bases between them. Germline CDR1 GTSNPN, CDR2 SVGIG (reference sequence). The CDR3 runs 14 residues. The chain's CDR3 is CAFRGRPMNTEAFF. The CDR3, as DNA: TGTGCCTTTAGGGGGAGGCCCATGAACACTGAAGCTTTCTTT.

This chain uses TRBV7-8 with TRBJ2-7, with TRBD1 identical over 8 bases. The J call may be faulty, since TRBJ2-5 better matches the DNA end. The CDR3 extends over 16 amino acids. Germline V gives CDR1 SGHVS, CDR2 FQNEAQ. For the CDR3, the DNA is TGTGCCAGCAGCTTAGCGGGCCAGGGGGCGCTTGGGACCCAGTACTTC. Its protein is CASSLAGQGALGTQYF.

The V call is TRBV20-1, the J call TRBJ1-5; D uncertain. Germline loops: CDR1 DFQATT, CDR2 SNEGSKA (reference sequence). The V end was cut by 0 bases, the J end by 0 bases, with 9 bases between. CDR3 length equals 15 residues. CDR3 sequence: CSARDIRDSNQPQHF. The CDR3 DNA sequence: TGCAGTGCTAGAGATATACGGGATAGCAATCAGCCCCAGCATTTT.

As to this clonotype: A read error may produce the germline difference seen at one junction end. The chain uses TRBV6-2 or TRBV6-3 and TRBJ1-2; 7 bases match TRBD1. The CDR3 runs to 14 residues. CDR1 is MNHEY and CDR2 is SVGEGT in the germline V gene. CDR3 nucleotides: TGTGCCAGCAGTTACCAGGGACAGAACTCTGGCTACACCTTC. It is translated as CASSYQGQNSGYTF.

This chain joins TRBV7-6 and TRBJ2-7; TRBD1 aligns across 7 bases. Germline V gene data show CDR1 as SGHVS and CDR2 as FNYEAQ. V lost 4 bases to trimming and J lost 0 bases; unmatched junction nucleotides: 9. This CDR3 has 16 residues. CDR3 nucleotides: TGTGCCAGCAGCTCCAGGCCCACAGGGGCCTCCTACGAGCAGTACTTC. It codes for CASSSRPTGASYEQYF.

The table lists this clonotype with a few counts. The chain links TRBV20-1 to TRBJ1-2; 10 bases agree with TRBD1. CDR3 length: 12 residues. CDR1 DFQATT and CDR2 SNEGSKA come from the germline V gene (reference sequence). V lost 5 bases, J lost 8 bases, and 5 bases stayed unmatched. CDR3 residues: CSARDRGYGYTF. The CDR3, as DNA: TGCAGTGCTCGGGACAGGGGTTACGGCTACACCTTC.

This clonotype was counted only a few times. The gene calls are TRBV11-3 and TRBJ2-1; no firm D call. Germline loops: CDR1 SGHNT, CDR2 YENEEA. Trimming stripped 5 bases from V and 7 bases from J, with 18 bases between. The length of the CDR3 is 15 residues. The CDR3 DNA is TGTGCCAGCAGCCCACAAAACCTCCCGGTAAATGAGCAGTTCTTC. The encoded protein is CASSPQNLPVNEQFF.

The chain couples TRBV30 to TRBJ2-4, with 8 bases that match TRBD1. The J call may be in error: the DNA end matches TRBJ2-7 better. CDR1 is GTSNPN and CDR2 is SVGIG in the germline V gene (reference sequence). The CDR3 runs 14 residues. The CDR3 here is CAWSLGQGKGEQYF. CDR3 sequence (DNA): TGTGCCTGGAGCCTCGGACAGGGAAAGGGCGAGCAGTACTTC.

V gene TRBV7-8 combines with J gene TRBJ2-1; 8 bases align to TRBD2. J gave up 2 bases and V 3 bases, and 12 bases lay outside the gene matches. The germline V gene has CDR1 SGHVS and CDR2 FQNEAQ. The CDR3 is 18 residues long. The CDR3 region has the DNA TGTGCCAGCAGCTTCCCTCAAGGGGCGGGGGGCGCCTACAATGAGCAGTTCTTC. Its translation: CASSFPQGAGGAYNEQFF.

This chain joins TRBV4-1 and TRBJ2-3; 7 positions agree with TRBD1. Per the germline V gene, CDR1 is MGHRA and CDR2 is YSYEKL. Trimming cost V 4 bases and J 6 bases; bases outside gene matches: 4. This CDR3 has 13 residues. CDR3 in amino acids: CASSLRDSDTQYF. CDR3 sequence (DNA): TGCGCCAGCAGCCTACGGGACAGTGATACGCAGTATTTT.

The chain employs TRBV28 and TRBJ1-2; perhaps TRBD1 as D (6 bases). Germline loops: CDR1 MDHEN, CDR2 SYDVKM. Trimming took off 1 base at V and 4 bases at J, with 19 bases between the two ends. The CDR3 runs 17 residues. Here the CDR3 reads CASSLLAEGGQGYGYTF. CDR3 nucleotide sequence: TGTGCCAGCAGTTTATTGGCGGAGGGGGGGCAAGGCTATGGCTACACCTTC.

The chain carries TRBV9 and TRBJ1-4; TRBD1 is a possible D gene (5 bases). CDR1 is SGDLS, CDR2 YYNGEE, per germline. The CDR3 spans 15 residues. The germline V and J ends were trimmed by 0 bases and 7 bases, with 13 bases remaining between them. The chain's CDR3 is CASSVEGGVSEKLFF. In DNA form, the CDR3 reads TGTGCCAGCAGCGTAGAGGGAGGGGTTTCTGAAAAACTGTTTTTT.

This clonotype was seen only a few times. The gene calls are TRBV15 and TRBJ2-2, with 8 bases identical to TRBD2. CDR3 length equals 15 residues. Germline V gene lookup returns CDR1 LNHNV and CDR2 YYDKDF (reference sequence). V was pared by 7 bases and J by 3 bases, with 7 bases of the junction left unmatched. The CDR3 region has the DNA TGTGCCACCACTCGGGGGGGAGGGTACACCGGGGAGCTGTTTTTT. Translation gives CATTRGGGYTGELFF.

The chain has TRBV29-1 and TRBJ1-2; D unclear. The V gene's germline CDR1 is SQVTM and CDR2 ANQGSEA. CDR3 length: 12 residues. V lost 1 base and J lost 3, with 6 bases in between. The CDR3 reads CSVEAVYYGYTF. In DNA form, the CDR3 reads TGCAGCGTTGAAGCGGTTTACTATGGCTACACCTTC.

This clonotype appeared many times. The rearrangement joins TRBV18 to TRBJ2-1; TRBD1 is a possible D gene (6 bases). The germline V gene has CDR1 KGHSH and CDR2 LQKENI. The V and J ends lost 3 bases and 8 bases respectively, with 11 bases between them. The CDR3 covers 13 residues. In DNA form, the CDR3 reads TGTGCCAGCTCACCGAAACAGGGTCATGAGCAGTTCTTC. Translating it yields CASSPKQGHEQFF.

V and J are TRBV27 and TRBJ2-7; possible D gene TRBD1, 5 bases. Deletions cut 0 bases from V and 3 bases from J, with 12 bases between. The V gene's germline CDR1 is MNHEY and CDR2 SMNVEV (reference sequence). CDR3 length equals 15 residues. In DNA form, the CDR3 reads TGTGCCAGCAGTTTATCTATAGGGGCGAACTACGAGCAGTACTTC. Translation: CASSLSIGANYEQYF.

This clonotype was counted a few times. The genes are TRBV10-3 and TRBJ2-7; D unresolved. Germline V gene lookup returns CDR1 ENHRY and CDR2 SYGVKD. V was clipped by 9 bases and J by 0 bases, with 12 bases between them. The CDR3 has 13 residues. The CDR3 reads CAIGRTSSYEQYF. The CDR3 DNA follows: TGTGCCATAGGACGGACCAGCTCCTACGAGCAGTACTTC.

This clonotype appeared a few times. The V gene is TRBV25-1, the J gene TRBJ2-7; possibly TRBD1 for D (6 bases). This CDR3 contains 14 residues. Trimming pared 6 bases from V and 0 bases from J, leaving 12 bases between. Germline V gives CDR1 MGHDK, CDR2 SYGVNS. The CDR3 DNA reads TGTGCCAGCAGGCCGGACAGCTACTCCTACGAGCAGTACTTC. This codes for CASRPDSYSYEQYF.

This clonotype was observed a handful of times. The rearrangement links TRBV20-1 to TRBJ2-4, with 10 bases matching TRBD1. V shed 2 bases and J 0 bases; nucleotides not matched to a gene: 7. Germline CDR1 DFQATT, CDR2 SNEGSKA (reference sequence). CDR3 size: 17 residues. The DNA for the CDR3 is TGCAGTGCTAGACGTCAGACAGGGGGCTTAGCCAAAAACATTCAGTACTTC. The encoded protein is CSARRQTGGLAKNIQYF.

The chain carries TRBV5-1 and TRBJ2-7; tentative D call: TRBD2 (5 bases). CDR3 length: 13 residues. Trimming cost V 5 bases and J 3 bases, with 12 bases left between them. CDR1 and CDR2 (germline): SGHRS, YFSETQ. CDR3 coding DNA: TGCGCCAGCAGTGCAGCGGTAGTCTACGAGCAGTACTTC. Residues: CASSAAVVYEQYF.

The V gene is TRBV11-2, the J gene TRBJ2-1; D unclear. The CDR3 loop spans 15 amino acids. Per germline, CDR1 SGHAT and CDR2 FQNNGV. V was cut by 5 bases and J by 7 bases, with 18 bases left in between. The DNA of the CDR3 is TGTGCCAGCAGCCCCAGTAGAGGTGATTGGAATGAGCAGTTCTTC. Amino acid sequence: CASSPSRGDWNEQFF.

V usage is TRBV7-2 and J usage is TRBJ1-4; 7 positions match TRBD1. Losses at the gene ends were 4 bases for V and 7 bases for J; bases not matched to a gene: 9. The CDR3 is made up of 15 amino acids. Germline assignment: CDR1 SGHTA and CDR2 FQGNSA. The CDR3 reads CASSSEQGFTEKLFF. CDR3 coding DNA: TGTGCCAGCAGCTCAGAACAGGGGTTCACTGAAAAACTGTTTTTT.